A single sample is the source of the 14 T cell receptor beta chains below, sequenced in a study of cytomegalovirus exposure and HLA in healthy donors. Only in-frame clones appear in the TCRdb table, and some are missing; sequencing was by immunoSEQ multiplex PCR. The table shows a few hundred thousand clones, with 86% occurring only once. What was sequenced was PBMCs. The receptor source for this set is a woman between 18 and 29 years old in good health and CMV-seronegative.

The chain carries TRBV2 and TRBJ2-1; D might be TRBD2 (7 bases). Germline CDR1 reads SNHLY; CDR2 reads FYNNEI. V gave up 8 bases and J gave up 2 bases, with 16 bases separating them. The CDR3 is 15 residues long. The CDR3 DNA is TGTGCCAGCGGCCCGGAGGGGGGGGCCTACAATGAGCAGTTCTTC. It yields the protein CASGPEGGAYNEQFF.

The chain has TRBV9 and TRBJ1-2; 9 nucleotides agree with TRBD1. This CDR3 is 16 amino acids long. Trimming took 0 bases from V and 1 from J; bases not matched to a gene: 4. Germline V lookup: CDR1 SGDLS, CDR2 YYNGEE. CDR3 coding DNA: TGTGCCAGCAGCGTAGGGACAGGGGAGGGTAACTATGGCTACACCTTC. Encoded protein: CASSVGTGEGNYGYTF.

This chain joins TRBV19 and TRBJ2-5, with TRBD1 matching 12 bases. This CDR3 is built from 14 residues. Looked up from germline, CDR1 is LNHDA and CDR2 is SQIVND (reference sequence). The trim removed 5 bases at V and 6 bases at J, leaving 4 bases unmatched. CDR3: CASSPGQGAKTQYF. In DNA form, the CDR3 reads TGTGCCAGTAGTCCGGGACAGGGGGCGAAGACCCAGTACTTC.

This chain joins TRBV7-2 and TRBJ2-5; 8 bases are shared with TRBD1. CDR3 length: 15 residues. V lost 3 bases, J lost 5 bases, and 8 bases stayed unmatched. Germline assignment: CDR1 SGHTA and CDR2 FQGNSA. The CDR3 here is CASSFQQGGGETQYF. The CDR3 DNA follows: TGTGCCAGCAGCTTCCAACAGGGGGGTGGGGAGACCCAGTACTTC.

The gene calls are TRBV7-2 and TRBJ2-7; 10 bases agree with TRBD2. The V gene end was trimmed by 1 base and the J gene end by 3 bases; junction bases not matched to a gene: 3. This CDR3 has 15 residues. Germline CDR1 and CDR2: SGHTA and FQGNSA. Here the CDR3 reads CASSLDASGSYEQYF. CDR3 in DNA: TGTGCCAGCAGCTTAGACGCTAGCGGGAGCTACGAGCAGTACTTC.

The genes are TRBV7-3 and TRBJ1-1; D perhaps matches TRBD1 (6 bases). Germline CDR1 is SGHTA and CDR2 is FQGTGA. The CDR3 extends over 15 amino acids. Trimming took 2 bases from V and 1 from J, leaving 11 bases between them. CDR3 residues: CASSLAGAPNTEAFF. CDR3 DNA: TGTGCCAGCAGCTTAGCAGGGGCACCGAACACTGAAGCTTTCTTT.

The rearrangement links TRBV5-6 to TRBJ1-1; D call uncertain. The length of the CDR3 is 13 residues. V lost 2 bases and J 10 bases, leaving 15 bases between the germline ends. CDR1 SGHDT and CDR2 YYEEEE come from the germline V gene. The CDR3 nucleotides are TGTGCCAGCAGCTTTTCTCGGGATGCGGGAGCTTTCTTT. Amino acid sequence: CASSFSRDAGAFF. Variable domain in full (rest from reference TRBV5-6 and TRBJ1-1): DAGVTQSPTHLIKTRGQQVTLRCSPKSGHDTVSWYQQALGQGPQFIFQYYEEEERQRGNFPDRFSGHQFPNYSSELNVNALLLGDSALYLCASSFSRDAGAFFGQGTRLTVV.

The chain is built from TRBV28 and TRBJ1-1; maybe TRBD1 (5 bases). The V and J ends lost 7 bases and 1 base respectively, with 16 bases between them. The CDR3 length is 15 residues. Germline CDR1 MDHEN, CDR2 SYDVKM. The CDR3 sequence: CASKAWGVENTEAFF. Here the CDR3 DNA reads TGTGCCAGCAAAGCCTGGGGGGTTGAGAACACTGAAGCTTTCTTT.

V is TRBV30 and J is TRBJ1-1; D is unclear. Trimming shortened V by 6 bases and J by 4 bases, and 18 bases separated the two germline ends. The CDR3 loop spans 14 amino acids. Germline V gives CDR1 GTSNPN, CDR2 SVGIG (reference sequence). The CDR3 loop is CACASGEDGTEAFF. As DNA, the CDR3 is TGTGCCTGCGCTTCTGGGGAGGATGGCACTGAAGCTTTCTTT.

This sequence joins TRBV5-1 and TRBJ2-3; weak D call: TRBD2 (6 bases). V was cut by 3 bases and J by 2 bases, with 13 bases left in between. CDR3 size: 15 residues. Germline V lookup: CDR1 SGHRS, CDR2 YFSETQ. The CDR3 sequence is CASSSGAGLTDTQYF. In DNA form, the CDR3 reads TGCGCCAGCAGCTCAGGAGCGGGCCTCACAGATACGCAGTATTTT. Full variable domain (outside the CDR3, taken from reference TRBV5-1 and TRBJ2-3): KAGVTQTPRYLIKTRGQQVTLSCSPISGHRSVSWYQQTPGQGLQFLFEYFSETQRNKGNFPGRFSGRQFSNSRSEMNVSTLELGDSALYLCASSSGAGLTDTQYFGPGTRLTVL.

J is TRBJ2-2 and V is TRBV6-6; D is unresolved. The CDR3 runs to 12 residues. Trimming took off 8 bases at V and 2 bases at J, with 6 bases between the two ends. Germline V gene sequence: CDR1 MNHNY, CDR2 SVGAGI (reference sequence). The CDR3 bases are TGTGCCAGCTACACAAACACCGGGGAGCTGTTTTTT. It encodes CASYTNTGELFF.

This sequence joins TRBV28 and TRBJ2-7; the match to TRBD1 covers 8 bases. The CDR3 loop spans 15 amino acids. Germline V lookup: CDR1 MDHEN, CDR2 SYDVKM. V lost 3 bases, J lost 5 bases, and 9 bases stayed unmatched. CDR3 DNA sequence: TGTGCCAGCAGTTTCCGGACAGGGCCTATTAACGAGCAGTACTTC. It translates to CASSFRTGPINEQYF.

CDR3 residues: CASSVGGDGAYEQYF. The CDR3 region has the DNA TGTGCCAGCAGCGTAGGCGGGGACGGGGCCTACGAGCAGTACTTC. V and J are TRBV9 and TRBJ2-7, with D maybe TRBD2 (6 bases). Germline V gene lookup returns CDR1 SGDLS and CDR2 YYNGEE. The CDR3 runs 15 residues. Trimming removed 0 bases at V and 2 bases at J, with 12 bases between.

J is TRBJ1-2 and V is TRBV11-2, with D possibly TRBD1 on 6 matching bases. Germline CDR1 and CDR2: SGHAT and FQNNGV. Deletions cut 5 bases from V and 0 bases from J, with 13 bases between. The CDR3 spans 15 residues. CDR3: CASSTYRAPNYGYTF. The DNA for the CDR3 is TGTGCCAGCAGCACCTACAGGGCCCCTAACTATGGCTACACCTTC.